This TCR beta chain was captured in a study of blood T cell repertoires in COVID-19. As for the study in general: Sites in the United States, Italy and Spain provided acute and convalescent COVID-19 samples. From T cells, B-cell-depleted T cells, or PBMCs came the material, which was cDNA or gDNA.

Original handling: Reference gene primers were amplified, and this amplification served to estimate nucleated cell counts. Using immunoSEQ multiplex PCR, the repertoire was profiled, and TCRdb retains in-frame clones only, with some absent. V and J calls and clone size are given by that table; D and trimming were obtained from the DNA. The repertoire holds fewer than 120,000 clones, almost 80% seen once, with roughly 16% in the top ten. V lost 5 bases to trimming and J lost 0 bases; unmatched junction nucleotides: 5. Looked up from germline, CDR1 is SEHNR and CDR2 is FQNEAQ (reference sequence). This CDR3 is 15 amino acids long.

The TCR sequence derives from a woman aged 80 or older with active or convalescent COVID-19. Sequencing was performed on peripheral blood. This chain connects TRBV7-9 to TRBJ2-3, with 7 positions matching TRBD2. The DNA of the CDR3 is TGTGCCAGCAGCACCGCCGGGGGGAGCACAGATACGCAGTATTTT. This encodes CASSTAGGSTDTQYF.